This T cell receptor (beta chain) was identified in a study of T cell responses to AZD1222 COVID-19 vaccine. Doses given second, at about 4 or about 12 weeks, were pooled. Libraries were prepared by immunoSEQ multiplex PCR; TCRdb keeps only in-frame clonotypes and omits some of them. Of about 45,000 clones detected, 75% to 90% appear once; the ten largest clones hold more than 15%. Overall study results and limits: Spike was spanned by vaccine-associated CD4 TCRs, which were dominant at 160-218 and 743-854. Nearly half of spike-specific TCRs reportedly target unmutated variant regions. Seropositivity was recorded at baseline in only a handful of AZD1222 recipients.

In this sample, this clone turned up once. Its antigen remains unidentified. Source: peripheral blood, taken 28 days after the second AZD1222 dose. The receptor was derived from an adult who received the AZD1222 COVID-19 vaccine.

The CDR3 nucleotides are TGTGCCAGCAGCGCGAGAGCGGGACAGGGTGGCAATGAGCAGTTCTTC. Its translation: CASSARAGQGGNEQFF. The chain couples TRBV9 to TRBJ2-1; 9 positions match TRBD1. This CDR3 has 16 residues. The J segment lost 6 bases and the V segment lost 3 bases, leaving 10 bases of the junction unmatched. Germline V gives CDR1 SGDLS, CDR2 YYNGEE.